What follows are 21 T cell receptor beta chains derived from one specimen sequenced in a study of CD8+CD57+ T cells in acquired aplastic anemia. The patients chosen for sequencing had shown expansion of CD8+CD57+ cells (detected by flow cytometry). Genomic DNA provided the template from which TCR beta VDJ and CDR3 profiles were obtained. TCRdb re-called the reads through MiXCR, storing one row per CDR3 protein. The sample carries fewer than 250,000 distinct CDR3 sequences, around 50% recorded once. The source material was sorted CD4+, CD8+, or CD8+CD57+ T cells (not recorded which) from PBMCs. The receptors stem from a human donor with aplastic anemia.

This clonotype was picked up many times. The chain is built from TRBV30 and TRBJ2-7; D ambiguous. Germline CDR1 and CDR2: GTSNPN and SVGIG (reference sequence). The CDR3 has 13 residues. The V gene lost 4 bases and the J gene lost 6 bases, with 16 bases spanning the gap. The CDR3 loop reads CAWNQGFRTEQYF. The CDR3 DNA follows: TGTGCCTGGAATCAAGGGTTTCGTACCGAGCAGTACTTC.

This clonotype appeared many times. The CDR3 region is CASSEVVVSTDTQYF. The CDR3 region has the DNA TGTGCCAGCAGTGAAGTCGTAGTTAGCACAGATACGCAGTATTTT. The J gene is TRBJ2-3, the V gene TRBV2; D is unresolved. The length of the CDR3 is 15 residues. The V end was cut by 1 base, the J end by 0 bases, with 8 bases between. In germline, CDR1 is SNHLY, CDR2 FYNNEI. The variable domain in full, with the rest retrieved from reference TRBV2 and TRBJ2-3, is EPEVTQTPSHQVTQMGQEVILRCVPISNHLYFYWYRQILGQKVEFLVSFYNNEISEKSEIFDDQFSVERPDGSNFTLKIRSTKLEDSAMYFCASSEVVVSTDTQYFGPGTRLTVL.

The CDR3 DNA is TGTGCCAGCAGCCTAAACGGGTCTCCCACCTACGAGCAGTACTTC. Translating gives CASSLNGSPTYEQYF. The rearrangement joins TRBV7-9 to TRBJ2-7; no clear D. Trimming took off 5 bases at V and 2 bases at J, with 16 bases between the two ends. Germline V gene lookup returns CDR1 SEHNR and CDR2 FQNEAQ (reference sequence). The CDR3 is 15 amino acids.

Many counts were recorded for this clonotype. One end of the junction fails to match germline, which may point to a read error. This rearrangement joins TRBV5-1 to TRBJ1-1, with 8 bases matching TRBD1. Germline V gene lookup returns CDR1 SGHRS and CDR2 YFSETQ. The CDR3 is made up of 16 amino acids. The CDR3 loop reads CASSLRTGREYTEAFF. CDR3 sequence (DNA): TGCGCCAGTAGCTTAAGGACAGGGAGGGAGTACACTGAAGCTTTCTTT.

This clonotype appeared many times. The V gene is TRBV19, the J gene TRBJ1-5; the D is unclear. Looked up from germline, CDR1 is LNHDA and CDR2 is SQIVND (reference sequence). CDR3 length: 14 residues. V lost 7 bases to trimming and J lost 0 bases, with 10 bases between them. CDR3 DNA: TGTGCCAGTATGAGAGGTGCTAGCAATCAGCCCCAGCATTTT. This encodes CASMRGASNQPQHF.

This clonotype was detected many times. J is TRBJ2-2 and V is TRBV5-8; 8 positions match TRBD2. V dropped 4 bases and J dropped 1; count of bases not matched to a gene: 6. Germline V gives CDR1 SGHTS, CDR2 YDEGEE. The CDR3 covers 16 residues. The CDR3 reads CASSPGRVMNTGELFF. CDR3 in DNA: TGTGCCAGCAGCCCCGGGAGGGTAATGAACACCGGGGAGCTGTTTTTT. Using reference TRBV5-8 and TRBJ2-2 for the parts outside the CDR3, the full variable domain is EAGVTQSPTHLIKTRGQQATLRCSPISGHTSVYWYQQALGLGLQFLLWYDEGEERNRGNFPPRFSGRQFPNYSSELNVNALELEDSALYLCASSPGRVMNTGELFFGEGSRLTVL.

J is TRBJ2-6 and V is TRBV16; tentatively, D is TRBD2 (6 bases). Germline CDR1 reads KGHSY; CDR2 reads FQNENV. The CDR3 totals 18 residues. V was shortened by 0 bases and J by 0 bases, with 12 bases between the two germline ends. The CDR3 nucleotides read TGTGCCAGCAGCCAATCTGCCCCCGGGGGCTCTGGGGCCAACGTCCTGACTTTC. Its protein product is CASSQSAPGGSGANVLTF.

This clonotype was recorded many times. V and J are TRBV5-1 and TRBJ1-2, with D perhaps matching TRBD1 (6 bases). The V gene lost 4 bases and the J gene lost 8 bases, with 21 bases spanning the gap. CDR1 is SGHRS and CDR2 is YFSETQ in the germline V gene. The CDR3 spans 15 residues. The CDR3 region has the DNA TGCGCCAGCAGCCCAACCGGGACAACGGTTGGAGGCTACACCTTC. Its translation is CASSPTGTTVGGYTF.

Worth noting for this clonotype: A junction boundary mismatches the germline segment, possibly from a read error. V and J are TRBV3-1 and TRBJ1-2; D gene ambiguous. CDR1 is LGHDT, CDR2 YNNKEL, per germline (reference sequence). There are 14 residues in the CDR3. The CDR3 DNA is TGTGCCAGCAGCCAAGCACGGAAAATAGGTGGCTTCACCTTC. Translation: CASSQARKIGGFTF.

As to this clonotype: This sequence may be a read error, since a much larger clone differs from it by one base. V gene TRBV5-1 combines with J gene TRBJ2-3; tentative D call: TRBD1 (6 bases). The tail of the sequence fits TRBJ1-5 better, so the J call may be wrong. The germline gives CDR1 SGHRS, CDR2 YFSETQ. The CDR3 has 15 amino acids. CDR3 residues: CASSWSGGATDTQHF. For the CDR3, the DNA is TGCGCCAGCAGCTGGAGCGGGGGGGCGACAGATACGCAGCATTTT.

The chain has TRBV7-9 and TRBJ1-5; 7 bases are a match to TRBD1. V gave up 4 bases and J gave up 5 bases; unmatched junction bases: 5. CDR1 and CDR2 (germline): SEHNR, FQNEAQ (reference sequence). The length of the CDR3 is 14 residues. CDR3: CASSSTGSDQPQHF. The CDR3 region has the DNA TGTGCCAGCAGCTCGACAGGGTCCGATCAGCCCCAGCATTTT.

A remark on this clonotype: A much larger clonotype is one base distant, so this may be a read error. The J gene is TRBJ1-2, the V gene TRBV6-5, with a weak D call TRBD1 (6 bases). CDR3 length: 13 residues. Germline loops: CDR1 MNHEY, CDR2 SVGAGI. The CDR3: CAGTRGARYGYSF. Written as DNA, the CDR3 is TGTGCTGGGACAAGGGGGGCGAGGTATGGCTACAGCTTC.

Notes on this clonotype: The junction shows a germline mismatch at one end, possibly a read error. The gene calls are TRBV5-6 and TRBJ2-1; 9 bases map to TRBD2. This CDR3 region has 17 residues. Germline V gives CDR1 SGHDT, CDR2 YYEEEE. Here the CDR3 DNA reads TGTGCCAGCAGTAATACCAACGGACTAGCGTTCTACAATGAGCAGCTCTTC. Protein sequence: CASSNTNGLAFYNEQLF.

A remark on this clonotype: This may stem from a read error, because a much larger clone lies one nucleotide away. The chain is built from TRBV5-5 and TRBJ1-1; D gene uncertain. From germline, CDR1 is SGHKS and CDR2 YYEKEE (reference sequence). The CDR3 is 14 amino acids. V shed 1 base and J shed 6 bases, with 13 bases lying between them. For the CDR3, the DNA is TGTGCCAGCAGCTTGCCAAGGGCTCGGGCTGAAGCTTTCTTT. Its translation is CASSLPRARAEAFF.

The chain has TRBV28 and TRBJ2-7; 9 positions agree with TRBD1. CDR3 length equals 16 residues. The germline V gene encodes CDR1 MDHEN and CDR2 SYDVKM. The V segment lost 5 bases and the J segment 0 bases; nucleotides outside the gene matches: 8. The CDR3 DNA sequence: TGTGCCAGCAGTCCCCTGGGACAGGGAGTCTCCTACGAGCAGTACTTC. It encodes CASSPLGQGVSYEQYF.

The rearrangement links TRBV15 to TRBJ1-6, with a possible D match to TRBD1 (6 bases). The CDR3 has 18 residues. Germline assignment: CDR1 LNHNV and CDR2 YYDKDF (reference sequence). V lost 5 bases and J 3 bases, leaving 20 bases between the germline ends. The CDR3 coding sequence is TGTGCCACCAGCCCTCCTCCAGGACAGCCTTACTATAATTCACCCCTCCACTTT. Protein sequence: CATSPPPGQPYYNSPLHF.

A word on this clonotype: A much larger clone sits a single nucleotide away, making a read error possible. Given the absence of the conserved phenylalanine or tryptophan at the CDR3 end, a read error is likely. CDR3 in DNA: TGTGCCAGCAGTTTACGGGACAACTCCTACGAGCAGTACTGC. Translated, it gives CASSLRDNSYEQYC. V usage is TRBV28 and J usage is TRBJ2-7, with a tentative D call TRBD1 (6 bases). CDR1 MDHEN and CDR2 SYDVKM come from the germline V gene. Between the trimmed V and J ends, which lost 2 bases and 0 bases, there was a span of 8 bases. This CDR3 has 14 residues.

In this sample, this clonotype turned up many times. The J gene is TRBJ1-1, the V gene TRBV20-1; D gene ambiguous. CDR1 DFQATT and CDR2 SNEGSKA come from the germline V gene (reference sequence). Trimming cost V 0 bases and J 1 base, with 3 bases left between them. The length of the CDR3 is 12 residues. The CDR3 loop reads CSARDRNTEAFF. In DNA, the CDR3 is TGCAGTGCTAGAGACAGGAACACTGAAGCTTTCTTT.

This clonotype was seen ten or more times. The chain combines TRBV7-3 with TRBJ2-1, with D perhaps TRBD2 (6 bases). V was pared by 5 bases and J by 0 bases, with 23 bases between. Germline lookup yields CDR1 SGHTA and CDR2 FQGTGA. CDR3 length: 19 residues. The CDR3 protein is CASSPRGSGGISSYNEQFF. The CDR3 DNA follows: TGTGCCAGCAGCCCCCGTGGTAGCGGCGGGATCAGCTCCTACAATGAGCAGTTCTTC. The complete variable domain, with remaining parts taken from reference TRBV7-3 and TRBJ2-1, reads GAGVSQTPSNKVTEKGKYVELRCDPISGHTALYWYRQSLGQGPEFLIYFQGTGAADDSGLPNDRFFAVRPEGSVSTLKIQRTERGDSAVYLCASSPRGSGGISSYNEQFFGPGTRLTVL.

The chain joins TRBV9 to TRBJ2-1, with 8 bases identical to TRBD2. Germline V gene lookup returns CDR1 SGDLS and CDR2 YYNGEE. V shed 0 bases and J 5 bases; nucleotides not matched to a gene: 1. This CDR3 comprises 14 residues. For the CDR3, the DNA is TGTGCCAGCAGCGTAGCGGGGGGGGACAATGAGCAGTTCTTC. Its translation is CASSVAGGDNEQFF.

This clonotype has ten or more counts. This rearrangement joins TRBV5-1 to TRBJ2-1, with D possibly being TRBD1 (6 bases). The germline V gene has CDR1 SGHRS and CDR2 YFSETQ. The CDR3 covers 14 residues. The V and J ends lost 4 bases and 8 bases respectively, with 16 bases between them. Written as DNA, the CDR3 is TGCGCCAGCAGCGTGATGGGGGCCGAGTATGAGCAGTTCTTC. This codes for CASSVMGAEYEQFF.